Reported below is one T cell receptor (beta chain). The sample comes from a study of blood T cells in healthy people across ages. Sample-barcoded 5' priming and a J-beta primer mix drove a second PCR of roughly 6 to 12 cycles. Unique molecular identifiers of 12 random nucleotides labeled each cDNA. TCRdb passed the 5' RACE reads through MiXCR, listing each CDR3 protein once. Seen here are 600,000 to 850,000 distinct CDR3 sequences, roughly 41% observed once, and the top ten hold under 25%. The CDR3 extends over 11 amino acids. Per the germline V gene, CDR1 is SGHVS and CDR2 is FNYEAQ. Trimming stripped 3 bases from V and 9 bases from J, with 5 bases between.

The rearrangement links TRBV7-6 to TRBJ2-2; D is ambiguous. Specimen: blood. The clonotype was recovered from a woman in her sixties in good health. CDR3: CASSFGRELFF. The CDR3 DNA is TGTGCCAGCAGCTTTGGGAGGGAGCTGTTTTTT.